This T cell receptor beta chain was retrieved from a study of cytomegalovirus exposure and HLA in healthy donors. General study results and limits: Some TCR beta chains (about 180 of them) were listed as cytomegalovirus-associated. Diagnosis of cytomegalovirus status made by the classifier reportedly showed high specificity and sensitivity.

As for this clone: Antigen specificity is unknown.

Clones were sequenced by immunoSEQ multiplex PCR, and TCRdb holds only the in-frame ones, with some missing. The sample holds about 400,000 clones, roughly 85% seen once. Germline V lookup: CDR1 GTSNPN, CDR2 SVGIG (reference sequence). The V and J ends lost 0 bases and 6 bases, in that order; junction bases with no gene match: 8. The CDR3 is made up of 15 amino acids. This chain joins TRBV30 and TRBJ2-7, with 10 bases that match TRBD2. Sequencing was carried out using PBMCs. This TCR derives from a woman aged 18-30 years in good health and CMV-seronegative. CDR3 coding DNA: TGTGCCTGGAGTGTAGGGGGCCTAGCGGGAGTCGAGCAGTACTTC. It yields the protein CAWSVGGLAGVEQYF.